This T cell receptor beta chain was identified during a study of glioma-infiltrating T cells. The sample holds a few counts of this clonotype. The CDR3 sequence is 15 residues long. Germline assignment: CDR1 SGHRS and CDR2 YFSETQ. The V gene lost 0 bases and the J gene lost 2 bases, with 10 bases spanning the gap. Using RNA template, CDR3s of TCR alpha and beta were amplified with iRepertoire arm-PCR. TCRdb fed the multiplex PCR reads into MiXCR, producing one record per CDR3 protein. This sample has roughly 100,000 distinct CDR3 sequences, with about 30% found just once. The chain couples TRBV5-1 to TRBJ2-3; D ambiguous. The receptor's source is a human donor with low-grade glioma or glioblastoma, undergoing nonglioma brain surgery, or in good health (not recorded which). Sequenced sample: glioma tissue, nonneoplastic brain tissue, or PBMCs (not recorded which). The CDR3 spells CASSLASVPTDTQYF. CDR3 DNA: TGCGCCAGCAGCTTGGCCTCGGTTCCCACAGATACGCAGTATTTT.